In its sample, the clone carrying this T cell receptor beta chain was seen many times. There were TCR beta CDR3 regions amplified from RNA transcripts. Primed by the HTBI set, a first-round RT-PCR was run on the TCR CDR3. Using its own MiXCR run on the multiplex PCR reads, TCRdb lists one record per CDR3 protein. Of about 600,000 distinct CDR3 sequences in the sample, 16% were seen once. This entry belongs to a study of T cells in Graves' hyperthyroidism and ophthalmopathy. The CDR3 sequence is 15 residues long. Germline trimming cut 1 base from V and 3 bases from J; bases unmatched to any gene: 5. CDR1 is SGHAT, CDR2 FQNNGV, per germline. Duration under 3 months, a NOSPECS grade of at least 4, and a Clinical Activity Score of at least 3 characterized the ophthalmopathy patients.

The sample consisted of blood. V and J are TRBV11-2 and TRBJ2-7, with 8 bases matching TRBD2. This TCR was sampled from a woman between 40 and 50 years old with Graves' ophthalmopathy. DNA of the CDR3: TGTGCCAGCAGCTTAGCCTCGGGAGGGATCTACGAGCAGTACTTC. Amino acid sequence: CASSLASGGIYEQYF.